Listed here are 18 T cell receptor beta chains from one sample, sequenced in a study of blood T cell repertoires in COVID-19. The data were produced by immunoSEQ multiplex PCR, yet TCRdb's version contains in-frame clones alone and is incomplete. Seen here are 300,000 to 350,000 clones, around 90% observed once, and the top ten hold around 4.5%. Sequenced input: PBMCs or T cells enriched from blood (not recorded which). Every receptor here comes from a woman between 18 and 30 years old with acute COVID-19.

This clone was found a few times. This chain connects TRBV9 to TRBJ1-1, with a weak D call TRBD1 (5 bases). The ends were cut back, 1 base at V and 3 bases at J, with 10 bases in the middle. The CDR3 loop spans 14 amino acids. Per germline, CDR1 SGDLS and CDR2 YYNGEE. The CDR3 sequence: CASSVNWGDTEAFF. CDR3 in DNA: TGTGCCAGCAGCGTAAACTGGGGGGACACTGAAGCTTTCTTT.

V and J are TRBV28 and TRBJ2-7; 9 positions agree with TRBD1. Germline V CDR1 and CDR2: MDHEN, SYDVKM. V trimming: 6 bases; J trimming: 1 base; junction bases outside the gene matches: 16. The CDR3 contains 18 residues. The CDR3 sequence is CASSSGQGTFFISYEQYF. CDR3 bases: TGTGCCAGCAGCTCTGGACAGGGGACTTTCTTTATTTCCTACGAGCAGTACTTC.

V is TRBV19 and J is TRBJ1-1, with TRBD1 matching 8 bases. V shed 4 bases and J 4 bases; nucleotides not matched to a gene: 2. Germline V gene data show CDR1 as LNHDA and CDR2 as SQIVND (reference sequence). CDR3 length: 13 residues. CDR3 DNA sequence: TGTGCCAGTAGTAGACAGGGGACCACTGAAGCTTTCTTT. Its translation is CASSRQGTTEAFF.

Written as DNA, the CDR3 is TGTGCCAGCAGTCTGGGACAGGGGGCCTCTGAAGCTTTCTTT. Protein: CASSLGQGASEAFF. The gene calls are TRBV6-4 and TRBJ1-1, with 12 bases lining up with TRBD1. This CDR3 contains 14 residues. V trimming: 5 bases; J trimming: 6 bases; junction bases outside the gene matches: 4. CDR1 and CDR2 from the germline V gene are MRHNA and SNTAGT.

V gene TRBV28 combines with J gene TRBJ1-2, with D maybe TRBD1 (5 bases). The CDR3 length is 14 residues. V lost 2 bases to trimming and J lost 4 bases, with 11 bases between them. Germline-derived CDR1 and CDR2 are MDHEN and SYDVKM. CDR3 in DNA: TGTGCCAGCAGTTTAAGGGGAAGACTCTATGGCTACACCTTC. Its translation is CASSLRGRLYGYTF.

V gene TRBV2 combines with J gene TRBJ1-1; unclear D gene. The V and J ends lost 6 bases and 5 bases respectively, with 22 bases between them. The CDR3 is made up of 16 amino acids. Germline CDR1 and CDR2: SNHLY and FYNNEI. DNA for the CDR3: TGTGCCAGCAGCCTACAGTCGCCCCAGGATGGGACTGAAGCTTTCTTT. Its protein product is CASSLQSPQDGTEAFF. Based on the CDR3 plus reference TRBV2 and TRBJ1-1, the full variable domain is EPEVTQTPSHQVTQMGQEVILRCVPISNHLYFYWYRQILGQKVEFLVSFYNNEISEKSEIFDDQFSVERPDGSNFTLKIRSTKLEDSAMYFCASSLQSPQDGTEAFFGQGTRLTVV.

The chain has TRBV10-2 and TRBJ1-5; 7 bases match TRBD1. The CDR3 has 14 amino acids. Trimming removed 3 bases from V and 6 bases from J; junction bases left unmatched: 5. CDR1 is WSHSY, CDR2 SAAADI, per germline. As DNA, the CDR3 is TGCGCCAGCAGTGACAGGGGGTCGGGTCAGCCCCAGCATTTT. It encodes CASSDRGSGQPQHF.

This chain joins TRBV5-1 and TRBJ2-3; 9 nucleotides agree with TRBD2. The CDR3 length is 18 residues. Trimming removed 8 bases from V and 4 bases from J; junction bases left unmatched: 20. From germline, CDR1 is SGHRS and CDR2 YFSETQ. CDR3 nucleotides: TGCGCCAGTCACGGGTCGCGGGAGGGGAACTGGGGCGCAGATACGCAGTATTTT. Amino acid sequence: CASHGSREGNWGADTQYF.

J is TRBJ2-2 and V is TRBV9, with a weak D call TRBD1 (6 bases). The germline CDR1 and CDR2 sequences are SGDLS and YYNGEE. The CDR3 covers 15 residues. Deletions cut 4 bases from V and 4 bases from J, with 14 bases between. The DNA for the CDR3 is TGTGCCAGCAGCTATGGGGGCGGAGGCACCGGGGAGCTGTTTTTT. It specifies CASSYGGGGTGELFF.

This chain connects TRBV28 to TRBJ2-1; the match to TRBD2 covers 10 bases. V lost 3 bases, J lost 5 bases, and 4 bases stayed unmatched. Per the germline V gene, CDR1 is MDHEN and CDR2 is SYDVKM. The length of the CDR3 is 15 residues. CDR3 residues: CASSLRTSGHNEQFF. In nucleotides, the CDR3 is TGTGCCAGCAGTTTGAGGACTAGCGGTCACAATGAGCAGTTCTTC.

The chain combines TRBV11-3 with TRBJ2-1; D unresolved. The length of the CDR3 is 15 residues. The germline CDR1 and CDR2 sequences are SGHNT and YENEEA. V lost 1 base to trimming and J lost 2 bases, with 9 bases between them. This chain's CDR3 is CASSLGVAPYNEQFF. CDR3 in DNA: TGTGCCAGCAGCTTAGGGGTAGCCCCCTACAATGAGCAGTTCTTC.

The rearrangement uses TRBV4-2 and TRBJ1-1, with D maybe TRBD1 (6 bases). Trimming took off 0 bases at V and 3 bases at J, with 11 bases between the two ends. The germline V gene has CDR1 LGHNA and CDR2 YNFKEQ. The CDR3 sequence is 15 residues long. The CDR3: CASSQEYSGDTEAFF. In DNA form, the CDR3 reads TGTGCCAGCAGCCAAGAGTATTCAGGGGACACTGAAGCTTTCTTT.

The count of this clone is one. V and J are TRBV7-9 and TRBJ2-7, with 8 bases aligning to TRBD2. CDR3 length: 16 residues. The V gene end was trimmed by 5 bases and the J gene end by 6 bases; junction bases not matched to a gene: 15. The germline gives CDR1 SEHNR, CDR2 FQNEAQ (reference sequence). As DNA, the CDR3 is TGTGCCAGCAGCCACGGGGGGGCGGAGCTCCCCTCCGAGCAGTACTTC. It codes for CASSHGGAELPSEQYF. The variable domain in full, with the rest retrieved from reference TRBV7-9 and TRBJ2-7, is DTGVSQNPRHKITKRGQNVTFRCDPISEHNRLYWYRQTLGQGPEFLTYFQNEAQLEKSRLLSDRFSAERPKGSFSTLEIQRTEQGDSAMYLCASSHGGAELPSEQYFGPGTRLTVT.

This chain uses TRBV7-9 with TRBJ2-3; D remains unclear. Germline V CDR1 and CDR2: SEHNR, FQNEAQ (reference sequence). This CDR3 has 14 residues. The V and J ends lost 3 bases and 1 base respectively, with 8 bases between them. CDR3 bases: TGTGCCAGCAGCTTTACCCGGGGCACAGATACGCAGTATTTT. Translation gives CASSFTRGTDTQYF.

The J gene is TRBJ1-2, the V gene TRBV24-1, with 7 bases aligning to TRBD1. The trim removed 6 bases at V and 5 bases at J, leaving 17 bases unmatched. In germline, CDR1 is KGHDR, CDR2 SFDVKD. This CDR3 is built from 17 residues. CDR3 coding DNA: TGTGCCACCAGTACGGGGGTTTCGACAGGGCTGCAGTATGGCTACACCTTC. Its translation is CATSTGVSTGLQYGYTF.

The chain is built from TRBV3-1 (or the pseudogene TRBV3-2) and TRBJ2-6; possibly TRBD1 for D (5 bases). Trimming removed 4 bases from V and 0 bases from J, with 7 bases in between. The CDR3 is made up of 15 amino acids. The germline V gene has CDR1 LGHDT and CDR2 YNNKEL (reference sequence). CDR3 DNA: TGTGCCAGCAGCCCAGGGCCCTCTGGGGCCAACGTCCTGACTTTC. Protein: CASSPGPSGANVLTF.

Concerning this clone: A junction boundary mismatches the germline segment, possibly from a read error. The chain uses TRBV7-2 and TRBJ1-2, with D unclear. This CDR3 region has 14 residues. CDR1 and CDR2 (germline): SGHTA, FQGNSA. CDR3 region: CASSPGRENYGYTF. The DNA for the CDR3 is TGTGCCAGCAGCCCGGGGAGGGAGAACTATGGTTACACCTTC.

This chain connects TRBV2 to TRBJ1-2; 12 positions agree with TRBD1. The CDR3 sequence is 17 residues long. Trimming took 6 bases from V and 0 from J; bases not matched to a gene: 8. The germline V gene encodes CDR1 SNHLY and CDR2 FYNNEI. The CDR3 loop is CASRAGDRGRSNYGYTF. CDR3 coding DNA: TGTGCCAGCAGAGCGGGGGACAGGGGGCGATCTAACTATGGCTACACCTTC.